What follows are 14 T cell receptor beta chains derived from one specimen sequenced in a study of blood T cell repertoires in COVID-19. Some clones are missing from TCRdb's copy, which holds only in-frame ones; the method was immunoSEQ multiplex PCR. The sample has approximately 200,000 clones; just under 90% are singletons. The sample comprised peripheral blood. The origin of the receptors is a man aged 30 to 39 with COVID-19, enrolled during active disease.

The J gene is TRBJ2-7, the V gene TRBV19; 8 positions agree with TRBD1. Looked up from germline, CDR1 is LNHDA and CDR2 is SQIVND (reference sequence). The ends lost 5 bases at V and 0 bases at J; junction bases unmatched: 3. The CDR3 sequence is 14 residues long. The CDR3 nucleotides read TGTGCCAGTAGTCCGGGACAGGACTCCTACGAGCAGTACTTC. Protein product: CASSPGQDSYEQYF.

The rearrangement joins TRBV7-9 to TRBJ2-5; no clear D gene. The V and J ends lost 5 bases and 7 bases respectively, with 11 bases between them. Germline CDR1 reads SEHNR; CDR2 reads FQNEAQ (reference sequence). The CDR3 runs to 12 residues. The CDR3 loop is CASSPPPGTQYF. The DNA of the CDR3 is TGTGCCAGCAGCCCGCCTCCGGGGACCCAGTACTTC.

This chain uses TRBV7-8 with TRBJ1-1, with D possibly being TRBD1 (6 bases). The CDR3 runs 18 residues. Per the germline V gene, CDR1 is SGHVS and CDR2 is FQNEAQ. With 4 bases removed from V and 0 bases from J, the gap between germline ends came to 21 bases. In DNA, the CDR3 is TGTGCCAGCAGCTCGGCGGTCGGGACAAGGATTTTGAACACTGAAGCTTTCTTT. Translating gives CASSSAVGTRILNTEAFF.

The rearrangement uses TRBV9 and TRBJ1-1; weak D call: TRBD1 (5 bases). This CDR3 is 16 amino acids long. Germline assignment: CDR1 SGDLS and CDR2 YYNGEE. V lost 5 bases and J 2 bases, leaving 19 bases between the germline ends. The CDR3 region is CASSHKMEGSNTEAFF. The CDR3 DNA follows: TGTGCCAGCAGTCATAAAATGGAGGGGTCCAACACTGAAGCTTTCTTT.

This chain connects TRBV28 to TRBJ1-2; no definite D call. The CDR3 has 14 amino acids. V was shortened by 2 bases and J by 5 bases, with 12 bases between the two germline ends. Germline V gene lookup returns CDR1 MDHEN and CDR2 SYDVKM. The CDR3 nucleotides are TGTGCCAGCAGTTTAGATCCCAGGATTTATGGCTACACCTTC. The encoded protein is CASSLDPRIYGYTF.

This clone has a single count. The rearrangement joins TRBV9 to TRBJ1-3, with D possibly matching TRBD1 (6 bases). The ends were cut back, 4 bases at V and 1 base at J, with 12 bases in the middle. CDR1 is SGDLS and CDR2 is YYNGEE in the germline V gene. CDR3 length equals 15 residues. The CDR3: CASSPRTGSGNTIYF. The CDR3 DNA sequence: TGTGCCAGCAGCCCGAGAACAGGGTCTGGAAACACCATATATTTT. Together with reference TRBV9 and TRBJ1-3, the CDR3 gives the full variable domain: DSGVTQTPKHLITATGQRVTLRCSPRSGDLSVYWYQQSLDQGLQFLIQYYNGEERAKGNILERFSAQQFPDLHSELNLSSLELGDSALYFCASSPRTGSGNTIYFGEGSWLTVV.

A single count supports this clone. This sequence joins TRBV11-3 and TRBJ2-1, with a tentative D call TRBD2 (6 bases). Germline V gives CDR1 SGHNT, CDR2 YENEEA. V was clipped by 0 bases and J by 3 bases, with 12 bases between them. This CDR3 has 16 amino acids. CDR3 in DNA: TGTGCCAGCAGCTTAGAGGGGTACGGGGGCTACAATGAGCAGTTCTTC. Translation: CASSLEGYGGYNEQFF.

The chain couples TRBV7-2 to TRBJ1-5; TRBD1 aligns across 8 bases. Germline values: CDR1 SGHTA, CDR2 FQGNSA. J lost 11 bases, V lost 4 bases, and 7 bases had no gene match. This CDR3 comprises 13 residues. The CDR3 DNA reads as TGTGCCAGCAGCTCTCAGGGGGCTGGGGCCCAGCATTTT. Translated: CASSSQGAGAQHF.

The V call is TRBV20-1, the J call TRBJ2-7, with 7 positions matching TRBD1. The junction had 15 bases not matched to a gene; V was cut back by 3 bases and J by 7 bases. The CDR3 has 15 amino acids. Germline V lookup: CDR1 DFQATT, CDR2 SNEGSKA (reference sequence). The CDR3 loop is CSASPSGQTIREQYF. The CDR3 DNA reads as TGCAGTGCTAGTCCTTCGGGACAGACCATCAGGGAGCAGTACTTC.

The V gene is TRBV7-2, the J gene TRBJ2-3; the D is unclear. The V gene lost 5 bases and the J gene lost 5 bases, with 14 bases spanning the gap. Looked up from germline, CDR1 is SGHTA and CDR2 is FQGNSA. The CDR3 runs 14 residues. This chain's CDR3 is CASSPRRSIDTQYF. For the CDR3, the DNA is TGTGCCAGCAGCCCCCGTCGGAGTATAGATACGCAGTATTTT.

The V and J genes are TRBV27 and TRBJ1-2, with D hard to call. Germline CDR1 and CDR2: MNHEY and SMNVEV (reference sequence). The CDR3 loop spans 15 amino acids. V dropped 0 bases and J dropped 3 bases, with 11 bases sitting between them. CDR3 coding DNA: TGTGCCAGCAGTTTATCAGCTACGGGTCACTATGGCTACACCTTC. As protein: CASSLSATGHYGYTF.

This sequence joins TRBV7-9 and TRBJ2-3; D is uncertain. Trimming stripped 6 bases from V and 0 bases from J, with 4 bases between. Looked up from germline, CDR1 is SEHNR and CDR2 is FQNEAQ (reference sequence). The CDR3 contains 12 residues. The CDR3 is CASSQSTDTQYF. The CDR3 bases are TGTGCCAGCAGTCAGAGCACAGATACGCAGTATTTT. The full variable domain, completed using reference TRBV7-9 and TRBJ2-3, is DTGVSQNPRHKITKRGQNVTFRCDPISEHNRLYWYRQTLGQGPEFLTYFQNEAQLEKSRLLSDRFSAERPKGSFSTLEIQRTEQGDSAMYLCASSQSTDTQYFGPGTRLTVL.

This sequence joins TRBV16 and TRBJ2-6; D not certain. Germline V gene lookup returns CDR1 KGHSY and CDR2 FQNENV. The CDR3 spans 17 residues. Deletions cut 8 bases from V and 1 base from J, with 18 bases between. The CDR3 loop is CASLYSIGLSGANVLTF. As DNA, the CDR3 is TGTGCCAGCTTGTATTCTATTGGGCTATCTGGGGCCAACGTCCTGACTTTC.

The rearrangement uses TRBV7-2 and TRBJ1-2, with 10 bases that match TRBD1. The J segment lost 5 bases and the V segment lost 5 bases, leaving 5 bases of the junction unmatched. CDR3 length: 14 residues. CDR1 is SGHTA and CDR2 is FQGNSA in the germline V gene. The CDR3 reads CASSGGTGDYGYTF. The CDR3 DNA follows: TGTGCCAGCAGCGGCGGGACAGGGGATTATGGCTACACCTTC.